Listed here is a single T cell receptor beta chain. Antigen specificity is unknown. The data belong to a study of OX40 agonist ivuxolimab in advanced cancers. Study at large: Given to patients was ivuxolimab, an agonistic anti-OX40 (CD134) antibody. Eligibility admitted prior anti-PD-1, anti-PD-L1 or anti-CTLA-4 therapy; about 39% had some.

The CDR3 sequence is 18 residues long. Looked up from germline, CDR1 is MRHNA and CDR2 is SNTAGT. V shed 2 bases, J shed 4 bases, and the junction held 10 bases outside the gene matches. Overall study findings and caveats: At 0.1 to 3.0 mg/kg, clonal expansion of CD4+ and CD8+ blood T cells had occurred by week 6. Partial responders at 0.1-3.0 mg/kg showed near-lowest clonal expansion.

Clones were read by immunoSEQ multiplex PCR, and TCRdb kept only the in-frame ones, dropping some. The sample contains 75,000 to 80,000 clones, 83% of which appear only once. Sequencing used CD4+ or CD8+ T cells sorted from blood, obtained in a trial of the OX40 agonist ivuxolimab. The TCR originated in an adult with an advanced solid tumor such as melanoma, head and neck, liver or kidney cancer. The rearrangement joins TRBV6-4 to TRBJ2-1, with TRBD1 matching 11 bases. The DNA for the CDR3 is TGTGCCAGCAGTGACCTCTTTTCCGGGACAGGGGGTTACAATGAGCAGTTCTTC. Translation: CASSDLFSGTGGYNEQFF.